The clone carrying this TCR beta chain came up many times. What it binds is not known. The data are from a study of neurological immune-mediated disorders. Whole-study results and caveats: No CDR3 amino acid sequences were shared by expanded clones across subjects, suggesting private repertoires in all groups.

Unsorted libraries came from 2 million PBMCs stored at -80 °C. V was cut by 0 bases and J by 4 bases, with 13 bases left in between. The germline gives CDR1 SGHDN, CDR2 FVKESK. This CDR3 is 15 amino acids long. Each TCR transcript was tagged with a 10-nucleotide random UMI during 5'RACE. Over 200 million TCR-beta sequences from 15-18 subjects were obtained in each sequencing run. TCRdb independently ran MiXCR on the 5' RACE reads; one entry per CDR3 protein. Among some 37,000 distinct CDR3 sequences listed, over 12% were seen once. Sequencing was performed on PBMCs. This receptor was taken from a woman between 45 and 65 years old with HTLV-1-associated myelopathy (HAM/TSP). The chain combines TRBV14 with TRBJ2-7, with D tentatively TRBD2 (6 bases). CDR3 sequence reads: CASSQEHGGGYEQYF. In DNA, the CDR3 is TGTGCCAGCAGCCAAGAGCACGGGGGTGGGTACGAGCAGTACTTC.